This T cell receptor beta chain was profiled in a study of blood T cell repertoires in COVID-19. Study at large: The United States, Italy and Spain were the sources of the acute and convalescent COVID-19 samples. T cells, B-cell-depleted T cells, or PBMCs supplied cDNA or gDNA.

Participants spanned ages roughly 18 to 95 years and resided in 24 US areas. Participants' own reports of clinical history determined their cohort assignment. With V trimmed by 5 bases and J by 1 base, 15 bases remained unmatched. CDR3 length: 21 residues. CDR1 is LNHDA, CDR2 SQIVND, per germline (reference sequence). Data came from immunoSEQ multiplex PCR; TCRdb stores just in-frame clones and leaves some out. The sample has under 200,000 clones, about 80% seen once. The sample comprised PBMCs or T cells enriched from blood (not recorded which). V usage is TRBV19 and J usage is TRBJ2-6, with 12 nucleotides matching TRBD1. The sequence came from a woman aged 55-69 years with acute COVID-19. CDR3 sequence (DNA): TGTGCCAGTAGTGTATCAGGGGACAGGGGGCTGATCTTATCTGGGGCCAACGTCCTGACTTTC. Its protein product is CASSVSGDRGLILSGANVLTF.